This T cell receptor beta chain appears in the sequencing data of a study of OX40 agonist ivuxolimab in advanced cancers. Method: immunoSEQ multiplex PCR; TCRdb's copy keeps in-frame clones and lacks some. The sample includes 99,000 or so clones, around 94% of them seen just once. The receptor comes from an adult with an advanced solid tumor such as melanoma, head and neck, liver or kidney cancer. This sample comprised CD4+ or CD8+ T cells sorted from blood, obtained in a trial of the OX40 agonist ivuxolimab.

The CDR3 DNA is TGTGCCAGCAGCTTACAAGCTTTCCAAGAGACCCAGTACTTC. This encodes CASSLQAFQETQYF. J is TRBJ2-5 and V is TRBV11-2, with D unresolved. This CDR3 spans 14 amino acids. Germline CDR1 is SGHAT and CDR2 is FQNNGV. Trimming cost V 2 bases and J 1 base, with 8 bases left between them.